This T cell receptor (beta chain) was identified in a study of tumor-infiltrating lymphocytes in oesophageal squamous cell carcinoma. TCRdb reprocessed the PCR reads via MiXCR and lists one record per CDR3 protein. The repertoire consists of 13,000 to 15,000 distinct CDR3 sequences, with 46% occurring once and the leading ten covering about 45%. A single count supports this clonotype. Looked up from germline, CDR1 is MRHNA and CDR2 is SNTAGT. The CDR3 contains 14 residues. The sample consisted of blood. The V gene is TRBV6-4, the J gene TRBJ2-7, with 8 bases lining up with TRBD1. The DNA end is a closer match to TRBJ2-5, so the J assignment may be wrong. The sequence was collected from a male donor with esophageal squamous cell carcinoma. CDR3 sequence: CASSTRTGSETQYF. CDR3 DNA sequence: TGTGCCAGCAGTACCAGGACAGGGTCAGAGACCCAGTACTTC.